A single sample gave rise to the 5 T cell receptor beta chains below, sequenced in a study of T cells in women clearing cervical HPV infection. Assay used: immunoSEQ multiplex PCR; TCRdb lists only in-frame clones, some missing. The sample is made up of fewer than 30,000 clones, and the top ten hold about 17% of it. The source material was blood buffy coat. Receptors were obtained from a woman between 18 and 70 years old with a cervical HPV16 infection that either progressed to CIN3+ or cleared (not recorded which).

On this clone: The CDR3 goes on 3 residues after the read ends, and that part is filled in from the germline J gene. The chain employs TRBV2 and TRBJ1-2; no clear D gene. CDR1 is SNHLY and CDR2 is FYNNEI in the germline V gene. This CDR3 is built from 12 residues. V dropped 7 bases and J dropped 4 bases, with 10 bases sitting between them. CDR3 amino acids: CASTIDTYGYTF. The sequenced CDR3 bases are TGTGCCAGCACCATCGACACCTATGGC.

This clone is called medium-sized based on its frequency. Coverage ceases 3 residues before the CDR3 finishes, and the germline J gene fills in the end. The chain combines TRBV11-2 with TRBJ2-1; tentatively, D is TRBD1 (7 bases). Trimming stripped 3 bases from V and 5 bases from J, with 14 bases between. Germline CDR1 SGHAT, CDR2 FQNNGV. CDR3 size: 15 residues. The covered CDR3 bases are TGTGCCAGCAGCTTGGCGGGACAGACCCACAATGAG. Its translation is CASSLAGQTHNE. The CDR3, in full, reads CASSLAGQTHNEQFF.

Turning to this clone: The CDR3 end is not reached by the read, which stops 3 residues before it; the germline J gene fills it in. The chain couples TRBV7-6 to TRBJ2-3, with D possibly TRBD1 on 6 matching bases. The germline gives CDR1 SGHVS, CDR2 FNYEAQ. This CDR3 region has 15 residues. The covered CDR3 bases are TGTGCCAGCAGCTTAGCACAGGGATACAATCAGCCG. It translates to CASSLAQGYNQP. The full CDR3 is CASSLAQGYNQPQYF. Drawing the rest from reference TRBV7-6 and TRBJ2-3, the complete variable domain is GAGVSQSPRYKVTKRGQDVALRCDPISGHVSLYWYRQALGQGPEFLTYFNYEAQQDKSGLPNDRFSAERPEGSISTLTIQRTEQRDSAMYRCASSLAQGYNQPQYFGPGTRLTVL.

Comments on this clone: With the read ending 3 residues before the CDR3 end, the germline J gene is used to fill in that end. The chain has TRBV20-1 and TRBJ1-4; D is unclear. With 6 bases removed from V and 4 bases from J, the gap between germline ends came to 24 bases. Germline CDR1 reads DFQATT; CDR2 reads SNEGSKA (reference sequence). This CDR3 is 17 amino acids long. CDR3 bases read: TGCAGTGCCACTCCCGGACTCGGACGAACCTTTAATGAAAAA. It codes for CSATPGLGRTFNEK. From start to end, the CDR3 is CSATPGLGRTFNEKLFF.

On this clone itself: The CDR3 end falls 3 residues outside the read, so it is completed with the germline J gene. The chain carries TRBV7-2 and TRBJ2-1; 9 bases agree with TRBD2. Trimming at V came to 2 bases and at J to 5 bases, leaving 4 bases not matched to a gene. The CDR3 is 15 residues long. CDR1 and CDR2 from the germline V gene are SGHTA and FQGNSA. CDR3: CASSLLAGTHNEQFF. CDR3 DNA, as far as it was read: TGTGCCAGCAGCTTACTAGCGGGGACTCACAATGAG.